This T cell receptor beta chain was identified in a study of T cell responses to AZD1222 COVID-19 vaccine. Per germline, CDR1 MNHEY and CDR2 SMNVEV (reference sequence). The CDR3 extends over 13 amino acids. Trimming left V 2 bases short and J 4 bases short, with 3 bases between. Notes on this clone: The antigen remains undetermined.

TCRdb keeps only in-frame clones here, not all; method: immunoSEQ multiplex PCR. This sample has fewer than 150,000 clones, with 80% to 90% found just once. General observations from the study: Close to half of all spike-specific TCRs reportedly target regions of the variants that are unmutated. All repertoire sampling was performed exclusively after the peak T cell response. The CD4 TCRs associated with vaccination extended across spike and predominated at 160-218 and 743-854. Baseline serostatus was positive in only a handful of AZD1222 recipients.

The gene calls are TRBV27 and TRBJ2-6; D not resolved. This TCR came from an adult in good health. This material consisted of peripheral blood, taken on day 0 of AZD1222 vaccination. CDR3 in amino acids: CASSLVGANVLTF. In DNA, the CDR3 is TGTGCCAGCAGTTTAGTGGGGGCCAACGTCCTGACTTTC. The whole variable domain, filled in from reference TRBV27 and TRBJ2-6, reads EAQVTQNPRYLITVTGKKLTVTCSQNMNHEYMSWYRQDPGLGLRQIYYSMNVEVTDKGDVPEGYKVSRKEKRNFPLILESPSPNQTSLYFCASSLVGANVLTFGAGSRLTVL.